These T cell receptor beta chains were read from a single sample in a study of control samples from healthy donors and cancer patients. Only in-frame clones appear in the TCRdb table, and some are missing; sequencing was by immunoSEQ multiplex PCR. The data show approximately 110,000 clones, with under 90% seen just once and 13% held by the top ten. The sequenced sample was blood. These TCRs come from a woman in her forties or fifties in good health. CDR3s include the opening cysteine and the closing phenylalanine or tryptophan. D genes are given only for firm matches. A row's size may be missing; if present it is once, few, many or a size class.

d_gene	len	j_gene	abundance	v_gene	CDR3nt	CDR3aa
NA	15	TRBJ2-1	NA	TRBV5-1	TGCGCCAGCAGCTCCTCGCGGGTGCTTCACAATGAGCAGTTCTTC	CASSSSRVLHNEQFF
TRBD2	17	TRBJ2-5	NA	TRBV7-2	TGTGCCAGCAGCTTAGCGACTAGCGGGTTGGCGGTAGAGACCCAGTACTTC	CASSLATSGLAVETQYF
TRBD2	15	TRBJ2-4	NA	TRBV5-4	TGTGCCAGCAGCCCTAGCGGGGGGAACCCCAACATTCAGTACTTC	CASSPSGGNPNIQYF
NA	15	TRBJ2-2	NA	TRBV19	TGTGCCAGTAGTATAGGGGGGGCCAACACCGGGGAGCTGTTTTTT	CASSIGGANTGELFF
TRBD2	16	TRBJ2-3	NA	TRBV5-6	TGTGCCAGCAGCCCCTCGGGGGGGGGACGCACAGATACGCAGTATTTT	CASSPSGGGRTDTQYF
NA	12	TRBJ1-5	NA	TRBV7-9	TGTGCCAGCAGCCAGGGTTCTCAGCCCCAGCATTTT	CASSQGSQPQHF
NA	11	TRBJ2-3	NA	TRBV29-1	TGCAGCGTTGTCGGGGGTCATACGCAGTATTTT	CSVVGGHTQYF
NA	13	TRBJ1-4	NA	TRBV6-6	TGTGCCAGCAGGAAAGATACTAATGAAAAACTGTTTTTT	CASRKDTNEKLFF
TRBD1	15	TRBJ2-7	NA	TRBV18	TGTGCCAGCTCATCTACATTGGGACAGGGCAACGAGCAGTACTTC	CASSSTLGQGNEQYF
NA	13	TRBJ1-2	few	TRBV2	TGTGCCAGCAGTGAAGCCGGGTACTATGGCTACACCTTC	CASSEAGYYGYTF
TRBD2	16	TRBJ2-7	NA	TRBV11-2	TGTGCCAGCAGGACCGATTCAGGACTAGCGGACTACGAGCAGTACTTC	CASRTDSGLADYEQYF
NA	14	TRBJ1-1	NA	TRBV27	TGTGCCAGCAGTCCTAGTGGATTAGGGACTGAAGCTTTCTTT	CASSPSGLGTEAFF
TRBD1	13	TRBJ1-2	NA	TRBV27	TGTGCCAGCAGTAACCGGGACAGGGCTGGCTACACCTTC	CASSNRDRAGYTF
NA	13	TRBJ2-7	NA	TRBV19	TGTGCCAGTAGTACTGACAGGTCCTACGAGCAGTACTTC	CASSTDRSYEQYF
NA	15	TRBJ2-1	NA	TRBV5-1	TGCGCCAGCGCGAGGGGGGGCGCGTCTTACAATGAGCAGTTCTTC	CASARGGASYNEQFF
NA	14	TRBJ1-4	NA	TRBV30	TGTGCCTCGAGGCCAGGCCCAACTAATGAAAAACTGTTTTTT	CASRPGPTNEKLFF
TRBD1	18	TRBJ1-2	once	TRBV19	TGTGCCAGTACCACCCCAGTTAGTGGACAGGGAGTGGACTATGGCTACACCTTC	CASTTPVSGQGVDYGYTF
NA	14	TRBJ1-5	few	TRBV5-5	TGTGCCAGCAGCCGGGGACTACTAGATCAGCCCCAGCATTTT	CASSRGLLDQPQHF
NA	14	TRBJ2-2	once	TRBV7-8	TGTGCCAGCAGCTTAATCCGGGGCGGCGGGGAGCTGTTTTTT	CASSLIRGGGELFF
NA	15	TRBJ1-4	few	TRBV5-1	TGCGCCAGCAGCCCCGCGGAGGACGCTAATGAAAAACTGTTTTTT	CASSPAEDANEKLFF